A selection of T cell receptor beta chains follows, all from one sample in a study of radiation and T cells in renal cell carcinoma. TCRdb's copy holds only in-frame clones and misses some; the assay was immunoSEQ multiplex PCR. The sample holds 150,000 or so clones, less than 90% seen once. The material was blood, obtained from a patient whose treatment included radiotherapy and nephrectomy. The receptors were gathered from a woman between 65 and 79 years old with renal cell carcinoma. CDR3s leave out the opening cysteine and the closing phenylalanine or tryptophan.

TRBV6-4	TRBJ2-6	13	ARQTQASGANVLT
TRBV6-1	TRBJ1-2	11	ATETGPNYGYT
TRBV5-4	TRBJ2-1	13	ASSWPGGASNEQF
TRBV7-6	TRBJ2-2	12	ASSLGTNTGELF
TRBV4-2	TRBJ2-7	15	ASSQDSQTGAVYEQY
TRBV29-1	TRBJ1-1	10	RAGRVNTEAF
TRBV2	TRBJ2-2	9	ASSSTGELF
TRBV7-2	TRBJ2-7	14	ASSLPLAGGPYEQY
TRBV5-6	TRBJ1-6	10	ASSLLSSPLH
TRBV25-1	TRBJ2-7	12	ASSVTGDSYEQY
TRBV6-4	TRBJ2-5	8	ASGKETQY
TRBV5-8	TRBJ2-2	13	ASSLGTKSTGELF
TRBV7-6	TRBJ1-1	12	ASSLRMDSTEAF
TRBV6-1	TRBJ1-3	13	ASSAQQSTGNTIY
TRBV25-1	TRBJ2-3	11	ASTRVGTDTQY
TRBV7-2	TRBJ2-2	12	ASSPPGGRRELF
TRBV25-1	TRBJ1-5	14	ASSRAGGYSNQPQH
TRBV6-5	TRBJ1-5	14	ASSSGQGVGKQPQH
TRBV5-1	TRBJ2-2	12	ASSLDGKAGELF
TRBV15	TRBJ1-5	10	ATSRADQPQH
TRBV30	TRBJ1-5	14	AWNYRGQLGNQPQH
TRBV19	TRBJ1-5	11	ASSTLSNQPQH
TRBV15	TRBJ2-6	16	ATSRDLAGNSGANVLT
TRBV29-1	TRBJ1-5	11	SVGKGEGQPQH
TRBV19	TRBJ1-3	12	ASTGAPSGNTIY
TRBV10-2	TRBJ2-7	9	ASSEGLEQY
TRBV2	TRBJ2-2	13	ASTNEGLDTGELF
TRBV6-1	TRBJ1-6	13	ASSERGADDSPLH
TRBV5-6	TRBJ2-1	11	ASSLEDSNEQF
TRBV7-2	TRBJ1-1	13	ASSLDGRMSSEAF